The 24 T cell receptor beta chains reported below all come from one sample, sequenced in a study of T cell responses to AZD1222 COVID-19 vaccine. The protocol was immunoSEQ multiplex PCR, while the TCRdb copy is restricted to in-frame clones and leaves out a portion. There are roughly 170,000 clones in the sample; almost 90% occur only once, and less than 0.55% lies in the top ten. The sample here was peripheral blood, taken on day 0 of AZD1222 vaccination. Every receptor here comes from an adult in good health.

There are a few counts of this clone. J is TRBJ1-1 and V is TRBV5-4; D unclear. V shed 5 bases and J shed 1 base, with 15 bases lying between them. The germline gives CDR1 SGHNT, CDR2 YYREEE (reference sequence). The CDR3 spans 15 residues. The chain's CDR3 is CASSTQQAKNTEAFF. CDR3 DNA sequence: TGTGCCAGCAGTACGCAGCAGGCGAAGAACACTGAAGCTTTCTTT.

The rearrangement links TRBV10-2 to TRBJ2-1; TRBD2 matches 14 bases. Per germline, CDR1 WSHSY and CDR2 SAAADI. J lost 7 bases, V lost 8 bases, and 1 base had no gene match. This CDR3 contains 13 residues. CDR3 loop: CASGTSGGNEQFF. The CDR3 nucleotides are TGCGCCAGCGGGACTAGCGGGGGAAATGAGCAGTTCTTC.

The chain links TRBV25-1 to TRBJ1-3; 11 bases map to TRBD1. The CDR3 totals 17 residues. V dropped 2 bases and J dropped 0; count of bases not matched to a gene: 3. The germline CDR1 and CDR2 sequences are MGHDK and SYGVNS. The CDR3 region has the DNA TGTGCCAGCAGTGAAGGGACAGGGGGAAACTCTGGAAACACCATATATTTT. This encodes CASSEGTGGNSGNTIYF.

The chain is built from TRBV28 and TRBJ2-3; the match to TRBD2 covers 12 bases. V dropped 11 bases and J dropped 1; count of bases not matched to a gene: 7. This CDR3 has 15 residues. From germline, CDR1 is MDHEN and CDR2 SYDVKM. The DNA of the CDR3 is TGTGCCTGTCTAGCGGGGGGGCTGGGCACAGATACGCAGTATTTT. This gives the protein CACLAGGLGTDTQYF.

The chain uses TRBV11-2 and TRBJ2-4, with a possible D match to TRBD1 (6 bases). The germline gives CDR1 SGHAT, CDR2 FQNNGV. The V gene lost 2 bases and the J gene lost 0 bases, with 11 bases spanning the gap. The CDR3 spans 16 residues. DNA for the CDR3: TGTGCCAGCAGCTTAAGGACAGAACTAGCCAAAAACATTCAGTACTTC. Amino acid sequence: CASSLRTELAKNIQYF.

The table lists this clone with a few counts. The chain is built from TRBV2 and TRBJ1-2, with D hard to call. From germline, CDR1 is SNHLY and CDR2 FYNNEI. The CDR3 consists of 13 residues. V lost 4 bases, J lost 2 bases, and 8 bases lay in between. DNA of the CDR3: TGTGCCAGCAGTGTGGACGGGAACTATGGCTACACCTTC. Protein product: CASSVDGNYGYTF.

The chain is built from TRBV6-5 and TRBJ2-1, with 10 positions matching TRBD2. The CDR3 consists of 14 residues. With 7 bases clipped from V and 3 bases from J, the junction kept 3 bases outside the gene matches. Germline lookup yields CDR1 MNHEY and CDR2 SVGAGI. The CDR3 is CASTKREGYNEQFF. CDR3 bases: TGTGCCAGCACCAAGCGGGAGGGCTACAATGAGCAGTTCTTC.

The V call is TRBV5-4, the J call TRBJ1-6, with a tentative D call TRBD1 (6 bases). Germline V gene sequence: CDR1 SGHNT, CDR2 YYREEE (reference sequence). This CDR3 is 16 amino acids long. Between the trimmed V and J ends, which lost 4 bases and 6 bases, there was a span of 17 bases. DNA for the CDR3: TGTGCCAGCAGCGGGCGACCAGGGGAAGGTAATTCACCCCTCCACTTT. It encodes CASSGRPGEGNSPLHF.

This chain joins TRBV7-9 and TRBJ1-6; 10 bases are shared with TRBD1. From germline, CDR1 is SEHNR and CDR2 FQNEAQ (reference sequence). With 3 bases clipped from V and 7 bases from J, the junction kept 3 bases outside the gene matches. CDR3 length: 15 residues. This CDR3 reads CASSFRDRGNSPLHF. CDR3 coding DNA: TGTGCCAGCAGCTTCCGGGACAGGGGCAATTCACCCCTCCACTTT.

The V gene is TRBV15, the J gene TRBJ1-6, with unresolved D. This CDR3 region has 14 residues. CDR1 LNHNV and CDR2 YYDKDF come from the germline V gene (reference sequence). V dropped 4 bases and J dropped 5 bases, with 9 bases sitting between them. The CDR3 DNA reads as TGTGCCACCAGCAACCGGGATAATAATTCACCCCTCCACTTT. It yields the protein CATSNRDNNSPLHF.

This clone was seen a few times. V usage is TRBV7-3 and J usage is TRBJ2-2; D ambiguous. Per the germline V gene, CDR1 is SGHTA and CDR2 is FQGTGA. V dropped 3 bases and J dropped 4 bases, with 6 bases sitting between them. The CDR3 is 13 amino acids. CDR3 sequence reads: CASSFQGTGELFF. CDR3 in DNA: TGTGCCAGCAGCTTCCAAGGCACCGGGGAGCTGTTTTTT.

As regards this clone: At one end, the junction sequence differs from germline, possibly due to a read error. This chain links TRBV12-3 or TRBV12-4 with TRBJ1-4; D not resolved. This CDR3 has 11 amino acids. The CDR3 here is CASSSLTSFRF. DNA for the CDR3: TGTGCCAGCAGTTCCCTAACCAGTTTCCGTTTT.

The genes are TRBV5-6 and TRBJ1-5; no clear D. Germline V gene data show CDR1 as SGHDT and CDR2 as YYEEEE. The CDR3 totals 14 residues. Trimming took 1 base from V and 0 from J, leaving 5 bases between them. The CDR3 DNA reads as TGTGCCAGCAGCTTGTGGAGTAGCAATCAGCCCCAGCATTTT. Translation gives CASSLWSSNQPQHF.

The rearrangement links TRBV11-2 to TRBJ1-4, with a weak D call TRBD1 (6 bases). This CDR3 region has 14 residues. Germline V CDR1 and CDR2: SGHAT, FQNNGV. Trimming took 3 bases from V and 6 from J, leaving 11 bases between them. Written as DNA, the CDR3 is TGTGCCAGCAGCTTCCAAGGGGGATATGAAAAACTGTTTTTT. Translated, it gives CASSFQGGYEKLFF.

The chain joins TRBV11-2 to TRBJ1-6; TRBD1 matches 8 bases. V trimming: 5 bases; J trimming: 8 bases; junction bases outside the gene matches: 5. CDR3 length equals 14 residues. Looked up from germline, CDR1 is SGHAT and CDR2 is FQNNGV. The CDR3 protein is CASSPRQGYSPLHF. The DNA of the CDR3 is TGTGCCAGCAGCCCGCGACAGGGGTATTCACCCCTCCACTTT.

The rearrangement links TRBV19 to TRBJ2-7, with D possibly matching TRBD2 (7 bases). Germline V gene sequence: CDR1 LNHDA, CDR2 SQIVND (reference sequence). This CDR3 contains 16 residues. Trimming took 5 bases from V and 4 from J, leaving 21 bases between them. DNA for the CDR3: TGTGCCAGTAGTCACTCGGCTGGGGGGGCCTATTACGAGCAGTACTTC. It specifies CASSHSAGGAYYEQYF. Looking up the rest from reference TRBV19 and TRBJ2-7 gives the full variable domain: DGGITQSPKYLFRKEGQNVTLSCEQNLNHDAMYWYRQDPGQGLRLIYYSQIVNDFQKGDIAEGYSVSREKKESFPLTVTSAQKNPTAFYLCASSHSAGGAYYEQYFGPGTRLTVT.

In DNA form, the CDR3 reads TGTGCCAGTAGTACGAGCATACTCCAAGAGACCCAGTACTTC. Protein: CASSTSILQETQYF. J is TRBJ2-5 and V is TRBV19; no clear D gene. CDR1 is LNHDA and CDR2 is SQIVND in the germline V gene (reference sequence). V was pared by 4 bases and J by 1 base, with 10 bases between. The CDR3 length is 14 residues.

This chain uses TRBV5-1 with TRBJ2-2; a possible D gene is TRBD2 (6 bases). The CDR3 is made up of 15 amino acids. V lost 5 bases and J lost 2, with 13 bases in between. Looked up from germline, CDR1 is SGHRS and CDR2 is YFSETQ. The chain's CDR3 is CASSLGGANTGELFF. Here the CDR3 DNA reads TGCGCCAGCAGTCTCGGGGGAGCAAACACCGGGGAGCTGTTTTTT.

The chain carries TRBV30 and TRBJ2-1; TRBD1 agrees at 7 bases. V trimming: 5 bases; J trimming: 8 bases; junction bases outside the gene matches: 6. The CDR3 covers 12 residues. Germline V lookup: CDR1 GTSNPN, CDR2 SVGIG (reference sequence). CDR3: CAWVGQTHEQFF. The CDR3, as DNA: TGTGCCTGGGTGGGACAGACTCATGAGCAGTTCTTC.

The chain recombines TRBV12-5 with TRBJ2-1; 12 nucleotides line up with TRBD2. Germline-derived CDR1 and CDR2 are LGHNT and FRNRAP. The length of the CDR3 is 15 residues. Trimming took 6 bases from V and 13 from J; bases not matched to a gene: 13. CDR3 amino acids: CASGPPSGRAPVQFF. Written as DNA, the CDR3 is TGTGCTAGTGGCCCCCCTAGCGGGAGGGCCCCGGTACAGTTCTTC.

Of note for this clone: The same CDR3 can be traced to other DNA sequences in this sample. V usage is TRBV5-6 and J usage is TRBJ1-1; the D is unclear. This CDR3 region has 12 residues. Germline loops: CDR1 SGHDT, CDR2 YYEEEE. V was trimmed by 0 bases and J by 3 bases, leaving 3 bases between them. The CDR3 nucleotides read TGTGCCAGCAGCTTGGGGGACACTGAAGCTTTCTTT. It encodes CASSLGDTEAFF.

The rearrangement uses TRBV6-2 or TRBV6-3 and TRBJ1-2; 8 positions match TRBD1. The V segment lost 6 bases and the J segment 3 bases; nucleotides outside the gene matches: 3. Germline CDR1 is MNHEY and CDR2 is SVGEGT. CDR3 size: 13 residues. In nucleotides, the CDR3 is TGTGCCAGCAGCCTACAGGGGGACTATGGCTACACCTTC. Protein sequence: CASSLQGDYGYTF.

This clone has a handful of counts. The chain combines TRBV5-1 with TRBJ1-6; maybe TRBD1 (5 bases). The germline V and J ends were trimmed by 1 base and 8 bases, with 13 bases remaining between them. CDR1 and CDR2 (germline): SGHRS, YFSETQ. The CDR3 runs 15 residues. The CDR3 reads CASSLKGSGDSPLHF. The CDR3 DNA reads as TGCGCCAGCAGCTTGAAGGGGTCCGGAGATTCACCCCTCCACTTT.

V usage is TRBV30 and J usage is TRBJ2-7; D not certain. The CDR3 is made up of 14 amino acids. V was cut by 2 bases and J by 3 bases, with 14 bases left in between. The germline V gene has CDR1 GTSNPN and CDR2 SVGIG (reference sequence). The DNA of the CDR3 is TGTGCCTGGAGTTCCCGGTCCGAGAGCTACGAGCAGTACTTC. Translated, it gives CAWSSRSESYEQYF.